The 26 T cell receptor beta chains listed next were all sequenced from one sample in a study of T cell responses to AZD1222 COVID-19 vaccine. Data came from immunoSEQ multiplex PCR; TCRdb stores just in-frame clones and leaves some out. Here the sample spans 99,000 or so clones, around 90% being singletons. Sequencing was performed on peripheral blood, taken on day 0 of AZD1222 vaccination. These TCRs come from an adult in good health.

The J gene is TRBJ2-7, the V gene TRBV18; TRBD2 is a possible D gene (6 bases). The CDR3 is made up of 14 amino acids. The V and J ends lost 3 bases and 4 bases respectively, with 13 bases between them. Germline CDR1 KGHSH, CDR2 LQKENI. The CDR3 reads CASSPYSGDYEQYF. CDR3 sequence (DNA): TGTGCCAGCTCACCTTATAGCGGAGATTACGAGCAGTACTTC.

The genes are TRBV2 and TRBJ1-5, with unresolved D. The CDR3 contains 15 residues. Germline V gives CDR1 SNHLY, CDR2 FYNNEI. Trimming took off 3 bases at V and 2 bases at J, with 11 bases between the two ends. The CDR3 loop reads CASSEDTIGNQPQHF. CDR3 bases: TGTGCCAGCAGTGAGGATACGATCGGCAATCAGCCCCAGCATTTT.

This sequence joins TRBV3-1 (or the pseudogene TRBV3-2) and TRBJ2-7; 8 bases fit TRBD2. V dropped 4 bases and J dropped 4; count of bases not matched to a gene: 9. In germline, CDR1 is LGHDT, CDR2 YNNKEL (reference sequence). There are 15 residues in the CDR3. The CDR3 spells CASSLGHSGKYEQYF. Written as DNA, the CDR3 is TGTGCCAGCAGCCTCGGCCATAGCGGGAAATACGAGCAGTACTTC.

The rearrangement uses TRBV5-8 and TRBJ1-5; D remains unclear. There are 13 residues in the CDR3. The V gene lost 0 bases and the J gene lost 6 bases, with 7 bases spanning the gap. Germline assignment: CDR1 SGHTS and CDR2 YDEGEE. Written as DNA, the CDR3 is TGTGCCAGCAGCTTGGAAGGACTTCAGCCCCAGCATTTT. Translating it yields CASSLEGLQPQHF.

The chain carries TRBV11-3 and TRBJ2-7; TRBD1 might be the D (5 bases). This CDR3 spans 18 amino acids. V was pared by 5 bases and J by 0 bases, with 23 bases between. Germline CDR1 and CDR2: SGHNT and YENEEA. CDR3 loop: CASSVIKKTEHSSYEQYF. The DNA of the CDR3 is TGTGCCAGCAGCGTTATAAAAAAGACAGAACATAGCTCCTACGAGCAGTACTTC.

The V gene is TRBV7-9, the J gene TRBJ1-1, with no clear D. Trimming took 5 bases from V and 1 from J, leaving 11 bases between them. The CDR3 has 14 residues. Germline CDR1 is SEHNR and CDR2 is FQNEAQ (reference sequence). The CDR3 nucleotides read TGTGCCAGCAGCCATCCGTCAGCGAACACTGAAGCTTTCTTT. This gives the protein CASSHPSANTEAFF.

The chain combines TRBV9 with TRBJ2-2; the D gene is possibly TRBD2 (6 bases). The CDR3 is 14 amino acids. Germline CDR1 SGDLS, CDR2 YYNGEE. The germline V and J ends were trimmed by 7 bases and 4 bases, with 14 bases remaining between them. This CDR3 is CASGPSGRTGELFF. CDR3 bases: TGTGCCAGCGGTCCCAGCGGGCGCACCGGGGAGCTGTTTTTT.

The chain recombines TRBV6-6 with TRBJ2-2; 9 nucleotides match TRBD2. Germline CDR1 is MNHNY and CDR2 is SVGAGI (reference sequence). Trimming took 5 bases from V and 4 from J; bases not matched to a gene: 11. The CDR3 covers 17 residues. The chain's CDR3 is CASSRYLSGSGTGELFF. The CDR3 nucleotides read TGTGCCAGCAGTCGTTACCTTAGCGGGAGTGGCACCGGGGAGCTGTTTTTT.

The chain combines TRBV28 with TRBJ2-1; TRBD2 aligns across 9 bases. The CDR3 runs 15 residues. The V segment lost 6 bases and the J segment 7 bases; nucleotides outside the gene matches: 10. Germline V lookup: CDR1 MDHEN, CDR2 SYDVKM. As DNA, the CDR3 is TGTGCCAGCAGGACGAATGCGGGAGGGCCGAATGAGCAGTTCTTC. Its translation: CASRTNAGGPNEQFF.

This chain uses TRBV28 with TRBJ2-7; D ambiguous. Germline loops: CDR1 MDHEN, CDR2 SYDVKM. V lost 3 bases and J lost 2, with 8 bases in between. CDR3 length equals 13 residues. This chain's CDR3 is CASSLGGTYEQYF. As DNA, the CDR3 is TGTGCCAGCAGTTTGGGCGGTACCTACGAGCAGTACTTC.

The CDR3 bases are TGTGCCAGCAGTTATACAGGGGGCCGCACAGATACGCAGTATTTT. As protein: CASSYTGGRTDTQYF. This chain joins TRBV28 and TRBJ2-3; 9 bases match TRBD1. The CDR3 totals 15 residues. The V gene end was trimmed by 4 bases and the J gene end by 1 base; junction bases not matched to a gene: 3. Germline values: CDR1 MDHEN, CDR2 SYDVKM.

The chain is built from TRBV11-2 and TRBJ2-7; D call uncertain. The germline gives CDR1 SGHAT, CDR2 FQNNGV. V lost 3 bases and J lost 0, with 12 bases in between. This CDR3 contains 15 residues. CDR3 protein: CASSFYTAGSYEQYF. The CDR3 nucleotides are TGTGCCAGCAGCTTCTACACAGCCGGCTCCTACGAGCAGTACTTC.

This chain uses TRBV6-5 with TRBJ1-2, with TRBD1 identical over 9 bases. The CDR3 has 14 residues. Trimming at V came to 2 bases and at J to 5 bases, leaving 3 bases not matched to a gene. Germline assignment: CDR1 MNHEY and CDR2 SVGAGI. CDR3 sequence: CASSYLGQGYGYTF. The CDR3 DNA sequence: TGTGCCAGCAGTTACCTGGGACAGGGTTATGGCTACACCTTC.

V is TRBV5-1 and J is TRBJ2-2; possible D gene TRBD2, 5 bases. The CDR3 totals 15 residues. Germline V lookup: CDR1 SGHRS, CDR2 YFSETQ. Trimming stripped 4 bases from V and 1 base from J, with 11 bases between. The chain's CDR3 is CASSPGGGNTGELFF. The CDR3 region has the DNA TGCGCCAGCAGCCCCGGCGGAGGGAACACCGGGGAGCTGTTTTTT.

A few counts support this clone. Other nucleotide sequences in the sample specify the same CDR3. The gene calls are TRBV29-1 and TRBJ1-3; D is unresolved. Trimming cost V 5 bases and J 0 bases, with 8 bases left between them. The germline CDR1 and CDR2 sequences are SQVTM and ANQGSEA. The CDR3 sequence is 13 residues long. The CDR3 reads CSVNTRSGNTIYF. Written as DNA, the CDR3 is TGCAGCGTTAACACCCGCTCTGGAAACACCATATATTTT.

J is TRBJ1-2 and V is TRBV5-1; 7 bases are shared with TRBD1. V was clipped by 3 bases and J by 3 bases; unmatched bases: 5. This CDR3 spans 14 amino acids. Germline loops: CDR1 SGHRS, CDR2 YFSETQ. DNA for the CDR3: TGCGCCAGCAGCTCTTCAGGGGGGGACTATGGCTACACCTTC. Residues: CASSSSGGDYGYTF.

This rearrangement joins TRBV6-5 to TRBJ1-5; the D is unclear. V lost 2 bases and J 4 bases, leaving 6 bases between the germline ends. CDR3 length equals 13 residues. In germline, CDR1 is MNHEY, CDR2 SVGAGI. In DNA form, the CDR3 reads TGTGCCAGCAGTTACACGCAGAATCAGCCCCAGCATTTT. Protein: CASSYTQNQPQHF.

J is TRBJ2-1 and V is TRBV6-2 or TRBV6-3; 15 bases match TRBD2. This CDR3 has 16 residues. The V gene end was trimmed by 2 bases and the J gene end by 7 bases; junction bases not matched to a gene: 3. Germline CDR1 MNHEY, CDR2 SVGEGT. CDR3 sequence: CASSYEGLAGGNEQFF. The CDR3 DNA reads TGTGCCAGCAGTTACGAGGGACTAGCGGGAGGTAATGAGCAGTTCTTC.

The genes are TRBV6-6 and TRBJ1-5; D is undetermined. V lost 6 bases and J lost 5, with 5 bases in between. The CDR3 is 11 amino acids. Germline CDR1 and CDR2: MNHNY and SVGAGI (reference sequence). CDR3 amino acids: CASRLDQPQHF. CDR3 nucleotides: TGTGCCAGCAGGCTAGATCAGCCCCAGCATTTT.

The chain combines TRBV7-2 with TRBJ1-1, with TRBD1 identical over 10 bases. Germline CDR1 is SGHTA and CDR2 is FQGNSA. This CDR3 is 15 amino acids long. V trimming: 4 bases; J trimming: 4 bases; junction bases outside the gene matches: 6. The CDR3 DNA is TGTGCCAGCAGCTCCCAGACAGGGGGCATCACTGAAGCTTTCTTT. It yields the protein CASSSQTGGITEAFF.

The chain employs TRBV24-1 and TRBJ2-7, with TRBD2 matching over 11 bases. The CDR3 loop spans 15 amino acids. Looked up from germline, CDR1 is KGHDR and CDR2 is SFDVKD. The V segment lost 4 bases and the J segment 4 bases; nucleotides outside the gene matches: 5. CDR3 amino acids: CATSDTGTSGYEQYF. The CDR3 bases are TGTGCCACCAGTGACACCGGGACTAGCGGTTACGAGCAGTACTTC.

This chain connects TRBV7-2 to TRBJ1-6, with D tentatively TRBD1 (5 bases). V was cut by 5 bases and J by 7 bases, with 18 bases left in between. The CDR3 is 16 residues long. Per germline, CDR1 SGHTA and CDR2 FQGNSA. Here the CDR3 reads CASSPWGGGMNSPLHF. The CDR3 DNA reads TGTGCCAGCAGCCCCTGGGGCGGGGGAATGAATTCACCCCTCCACTTT.

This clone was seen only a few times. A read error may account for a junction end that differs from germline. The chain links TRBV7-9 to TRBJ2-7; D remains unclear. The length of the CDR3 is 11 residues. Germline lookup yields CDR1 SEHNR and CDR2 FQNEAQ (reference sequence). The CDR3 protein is CASRLASEQYF. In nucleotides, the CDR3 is TGTGCCAGCAGGTTAGCCTCCGAGCAGTACTTC.

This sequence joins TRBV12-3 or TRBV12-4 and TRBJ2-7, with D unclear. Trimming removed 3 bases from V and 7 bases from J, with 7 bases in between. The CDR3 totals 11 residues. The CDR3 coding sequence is TGTGCCAGCAGTTTGCGTGCGGAGCAGTACTTC. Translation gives CASSLRAEQYF.

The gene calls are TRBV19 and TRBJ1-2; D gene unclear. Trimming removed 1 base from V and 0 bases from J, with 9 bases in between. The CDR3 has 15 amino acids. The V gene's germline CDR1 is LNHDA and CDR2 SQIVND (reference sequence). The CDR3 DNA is TGTGCCAGTAGTATAGTCCGCATTCCTAACTATGGCTACACCTTC. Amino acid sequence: CASSIVRIPNYGYTF.

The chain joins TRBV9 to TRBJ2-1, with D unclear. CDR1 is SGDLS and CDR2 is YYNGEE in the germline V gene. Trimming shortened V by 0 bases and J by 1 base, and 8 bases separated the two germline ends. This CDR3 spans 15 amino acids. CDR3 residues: CASSVDTGSYNEQFF. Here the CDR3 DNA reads TGTGCCAGCAGCGTAGACACGGGTTCCTACAATGAGCAGTTCTTC.